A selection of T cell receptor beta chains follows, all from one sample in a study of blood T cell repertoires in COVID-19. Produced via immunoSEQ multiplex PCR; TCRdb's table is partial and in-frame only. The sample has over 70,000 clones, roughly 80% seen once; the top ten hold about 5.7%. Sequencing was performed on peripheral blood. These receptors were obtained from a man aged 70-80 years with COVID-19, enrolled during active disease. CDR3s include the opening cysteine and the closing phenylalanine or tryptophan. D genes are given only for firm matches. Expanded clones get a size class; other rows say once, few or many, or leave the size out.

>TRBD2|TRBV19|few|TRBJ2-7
CASSIGLAVSEQYF
TGTGCCAGTAGTATCGGACTAGCGGTTTCCGAGCAGTACTTC
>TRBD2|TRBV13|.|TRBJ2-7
CASSSGLAGVYEQYF
TGTGCCAGCAGCTCGGGACTAGCGGGAGTATACGAGCAGTACTTC
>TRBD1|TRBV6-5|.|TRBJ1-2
CASSLNRGRGYTF
TGTGCCAGCAGCTTGAACAGGGGGCGAGGCTACACCTTC
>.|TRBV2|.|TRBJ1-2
CASSEGGGPYYGYTF
TGTGCCAGCAGTGAGGGCGGGGGGCCATACTATGGCTACACCTTC
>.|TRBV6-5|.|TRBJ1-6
CASSYAQGRTLHF
TGTGCCAGCAGTTACGCGCAGGGAAGAACCCTCCACTTT
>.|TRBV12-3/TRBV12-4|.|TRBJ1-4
CASSLVREKLFF
TGTGCCAGCAGTTTAGTCCGGGAAAAACTGTTTTTT
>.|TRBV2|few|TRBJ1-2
CASSGLIAGGYTF
TGTGCCAGCAGTGGACTAATCGCGGGGGGCTACACCTTC
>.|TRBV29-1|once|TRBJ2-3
CSVAIGSPTDTQYF
TGCAGCGTTGCGATTGGGAGTCCAACAGATACGCAGTATTTT
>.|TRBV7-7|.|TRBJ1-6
CASSLVGYSVGPYRDF
TGTGCTAGCAGCTTAGTTGGATACAGTGTGGGGCCCTATAGGGACTTT
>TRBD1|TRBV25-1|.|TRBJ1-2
CASSDRDRVSGYTF
TGTGCCAGCAGTGATCGGGACAGGGTGAGCGGCTACACCTTC
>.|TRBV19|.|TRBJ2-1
CASSPRTIYNEQFF
TGTGCCAGTAGTCCGCGGACTATCTACAATGAGCAGTTCTTC
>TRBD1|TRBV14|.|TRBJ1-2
CASSQNRGPSSGYTF
TGTGCCAGCAGCCAAAACAGGGGGCCCAGCAGTGGCTACACCTTC
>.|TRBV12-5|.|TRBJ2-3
CASGFTHMDTQYF
TGTGCTAGTGGTTTCACGCACATGGATACGCAGTATTTT
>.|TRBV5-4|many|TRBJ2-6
CASSLDLSGANVLTF
TGTGCCAGCAGCTTGGATCTCTCTGGGGCCAACGTCCTGACTTTC
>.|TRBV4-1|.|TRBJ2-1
CASSHTQGLDEQFF
TGCGCCAGCAGCCATACGCAGGGGCTCGATGAGCAGTTCTTC
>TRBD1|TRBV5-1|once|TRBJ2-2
CASSPRTGGTGELFF
TGCGCCAGCAGCCCCAGGACAGGGGGAACCGGGGAGCTGTTTTTT
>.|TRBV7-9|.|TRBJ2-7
CASSTVPIYEQYF
TGTGCCAGCAGTACCGTTCCTATCTACGAGCAGTACTTC
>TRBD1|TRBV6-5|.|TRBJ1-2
CASNLDARDSYGYTF
TGTGCCAGCAACCTTGACGCCCGGGACAGCTATGGCTACACCTTC
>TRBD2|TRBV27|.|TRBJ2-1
CASSFQGQRTSGRGEQFF
TGTGCCAGCAGTTTTCAGGGTCAAAGGACTAGCGGGAGAGGTGAGCAGTTCTTC
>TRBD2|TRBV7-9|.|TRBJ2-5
CASSRTSLETQYF
TGTGCCAGCAGTCGGACTAGCTTAGAGACCCAGTACTTC
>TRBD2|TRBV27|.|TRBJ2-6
CASSFGRGASGANVLTF
TGTGCCAGCAGTTTTGGGCGGGGGGCCTCTGGGGCCAACGTCCTGACTTTC
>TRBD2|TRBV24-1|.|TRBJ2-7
CATSDSSGSEQYF
TGTGCCACCAGTGATTCTAGCGGGAGCGAGCAGTACTTC
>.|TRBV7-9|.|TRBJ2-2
CASSWTANTGELFF
TGTGCCAGCAGCTGGACAGCGAACACCGGGGAGCTGTTTTTT
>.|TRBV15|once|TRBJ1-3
CATSRDAGNTIYF
TGTGCCACCAGCAGAGATGCGGGAAACACCATATATTTT
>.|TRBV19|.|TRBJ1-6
CASSIDRNSPLHF
TGTGCCAGTAGTATAGACAGGAATTCACCCCTCCACTTT
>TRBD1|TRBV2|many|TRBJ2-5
CASSESTGVQETQYF
TGTGCCAGCAGTGAGTCGACAGGGGTCCAAGAGACCCAGTACTTC
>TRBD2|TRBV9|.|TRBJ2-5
CASSSHAGGYQETQYF
TGTGCCAGCAGCTCCCATGCCGGGGGGTACCAAGAGACCCAGTACTTC
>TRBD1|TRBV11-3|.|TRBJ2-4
CASSLAGTGVGKNIQYF
TGTGCCAGCAGCTTAGCCGGGACAGGGGTTGGCAAAAACATTCAGTACTTC
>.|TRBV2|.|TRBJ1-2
CASSARPYGYTF
TGTGCCAGCAGTGCGCGGCCTTATGGCTACACCTTC
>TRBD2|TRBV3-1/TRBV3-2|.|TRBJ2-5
CASSQSGVSRSQETQYF
TGTGCCAGCAGCCAGAGCGGGGTGAGCAGGTCACAAGAGACCCAGTACTTC
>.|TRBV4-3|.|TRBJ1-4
CASSQDLGLNREKLFF
TGCGCCAGCAGCCAAGATTTGGGACTCAACCGGGAAAAACTGTTTTTT
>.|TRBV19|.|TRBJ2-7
CASTAGARHEQYF
TGTGCCAGTACGGCGGGGGCTAGACACGAGCAGTACTTC
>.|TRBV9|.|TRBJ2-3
CASSVEARGPSTDTQYF
TGTGCCAGCAGCGTAGAGGCCAGGGGACCTAGCACAGATACGCAGTATTTT
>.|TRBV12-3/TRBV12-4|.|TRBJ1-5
CASSPGINQPQHF
TGTGCCAGCAGTCCCGGGATTAATCAGCCCCAGCATTTT
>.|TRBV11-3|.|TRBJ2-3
CASSLGRGQLADTQYF
TGTGCCAGCAGCTTAGGGCGGGGGCAGCTCGCAGATACGCAGTATTTT
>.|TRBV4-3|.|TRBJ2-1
CASSQGADWRKNEQFF
TGCGCCAGCAGCCAAGGCGCGGACTGGAGAAAAAATGAGCAGTTCTTC
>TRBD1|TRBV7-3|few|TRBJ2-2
CASSSGQGAGELFF
TGTGCCAGCAGCTCGGGACAGGGAGCCGGGGAGCTGTTTTTT
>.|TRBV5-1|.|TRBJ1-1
CASSTQGGNTEAFF
TGCGCCAGCTCAACACAGGGCGGGAACACTGAAGCTTTCTTT
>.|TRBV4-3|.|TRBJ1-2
CASSQEGALPYGYTF
TGCGCCAGCAGCCAAGAGGGGGCCCTTCCCTATGGCTACACCTTC
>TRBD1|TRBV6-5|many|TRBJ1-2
CASSTRTGIVYGYTF
TGTGCCAGCAGTACCCGGACAGGGATCGTCTATGGCTACACCTTC
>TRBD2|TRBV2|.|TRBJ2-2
CASRVTSANTGELFF
TGTGCCAGCAGAGTGACTAGCGCAAACACCGGGGAGCTGTTTTTT
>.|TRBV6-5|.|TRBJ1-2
CASSYRQQAGYGYTF
TGTGCCAGCAGTTACCGACAACAGGCCGGCTATGGCTACACCTTC
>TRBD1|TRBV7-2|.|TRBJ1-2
CASSSVPGIGGNYGYTF
TGTGCCAGCAGCTCGGTACCAGGAATAGGGGGCAACTATGGCTACACCTTC
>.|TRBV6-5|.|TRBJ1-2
CASSQTWTTPMGYTF
TGTGCCAGCAGTCAAACCTGGACAACACCCATGGGCTACACCTTC
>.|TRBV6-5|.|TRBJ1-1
CASTEIQGGDTEAFF
TGTGCCAGCACCGAAATACAGGGAGGGGACACTGAAGCTTTCTTT
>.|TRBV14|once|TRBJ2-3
CASSPIPAGVTTDTQYF
TGTGCCAGCAGCCCTATCCCAGCAGGGGTTACCACAGATACGCAGTATTTT
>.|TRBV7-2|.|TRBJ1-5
CASSLGQVRNQPQHF
TGTGCCAGCAGCTTAGGACAGGTTCGCAATCAGCCCCAGCATTTT
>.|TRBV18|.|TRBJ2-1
CASSPLGNVYNEQFF
TGTGCCAGCTCACCACTTGGCAACGTCTACAATGAGCAGTTCTTC
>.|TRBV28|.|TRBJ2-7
CASSTATPSSYEQYF
TGTGCCAGCAGTACCGCGACTCCAAGCTCCTACGAGCAGTACTTC
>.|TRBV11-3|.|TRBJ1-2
CASSFLGALGYTF
TGTGCCAGCAGCTTTCTAGGGGCGCTTGGCTACACCTTC
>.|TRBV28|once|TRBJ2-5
CASRGRRGETQYF
TGTGCCAGCAGGGGCCGAAGGGGAGAGACCCAGTACTTC